These 12 T cell receptor beta chains were all obtained from the same sample, sequenced in a study of PD-1 blockade in classical Hodgkin lymphoma. Relapses following autologous stem cell transplantation were seen in all patients, with brentuximab vedotin exposure varying. Sequenced by immunoSEQ multiplex PCR; TCRdb stores in-frame clones only, minus some. The table lists 11,000 to 15,000 clones, roughly 77% of them singletons, with around 22% in the top ten. Sequencing used peripheral blood mononuclear cells (PBMCs), obtained at baseline. The source of these receptors is a human donor with classical Hodgkin lymphoma.

This clone was seen once. V gene TRBV9 combines with J gene TRBJ2-6; no definite D call. The length of the CDR3 is 18 residues. Germline loops: CDR1 SGDLS, CDR2 YYNGEE. Trimming shortened V by 1 base and J by 0 bases, and 14 bases separated the two germline ends. The CDR3 bases are TGTGCCAGCAGCGTAAGTAAATCTCGTACCTCTGGGGCCAACGTCCTGACTTTC. Encoded protein: CASSVSKSRTSGANVLTF.

This clone has only a few counts. This rearrangement joins TRBV2 to TRBJ1-5; D unresolved. The germline CDR1 and CDR2 sequences are SNHLY and FYNNEI. Trimming took off 6 bases at V and 6 bases at J, with 9 bases between the two ends. The CDR3 is 12 amino acids. CDR3 nucleotides: TGTGCCAGCAGCAGGATCACTCAGCCCCAGCATTTT. It translates to CASSRITQPQHF.

V is TRBV30 and J is TRBJ2-5; 10 bases map to TRBD1. V lost 4 bases to trimming and J lost 1 base; unmatched junction nucleotides: 9. The CDR3 has 16 residues. The V gene's germline CDR1 is GTSNPN and CDR2 SVGIG (reference sequence). The CDR3 DNA is TGTGCCTGGACTCCCCCGGGACAGGGGTTCCAAGAGACCCAGTACTTC. Amino acid sequence: CAWTPPGQGFQETQYF.

V gene TRBV18 combines with J gene TRBJ2-3; D possibly uses TRBD1 or TRBD2 (5 bases each). The CDR3 consists of 14 residues. The germline gives CDR1 KGHSH, CDR2 LQKENI. Between the trimmed V and J ends, which lost 3 bases and 2 bases, there was a span of 9 bases. CDR3 loop: CASSPPGTTDTQYF. Written as DNA, the CDR3 is TGTGCCAGCTCACCGCCTGGGACCACAGATACGCAGTATTTT.

This chain connects TRBV20-1 to TRBJ1-3; D is unresolved. Deletions cut 0 bases from V and 4 bases from J, with 1 base between. Germline CDR1 and CDR2: DFQATT and SNEGSKA (reference sequence). The length of the CDR3 is 11 residues. CDR3 coding DNA: TGCAGTGCTAGAGAGGGAAACACCATATATTTT. Translated: CSAREGNTIYF.

V usage is TRBV6-4 and J usage is TRBJ2-1; 10 bases are shared with TRBD2. This CDR3 is built from 15 residues. Germline CDR1 reads MRHNA; CDR2 reads SNTAGT. V trimming: 3 bases; J trimming: 4 bases; junction bases outside the gene matches: 3. This chain's CDR3 is CASSELAGQYNEQFF. CDR3 nucleotide sequence: TGTGCCAGCAGTGAACTAGCGGGGCAGTACAATGAGCAGTTCTTC.

The sample holds a few counts of this clone. V gene TRBV7-3 combines with J gene TRBJ2-3; D is perhaps TRBD2 (6 bases). Germline lookup yields CDR1 SGHTA and CDR2 FQGTGA. The CDR3 extends over 15 amino acids. The V end was cut by 5 bases, the J end by 2 bases, with 14 bases between. CDR3 region: CASSLFRGNTDTQYF. The CDR3 DNA is TGTGCCAGCAGCCTCTTTCGGGGGAACACAGATACGCAGTATTTT.

In its sample, this clone was seen once. The chain is built from TRBV29-1 and TRBJ2-7; 8 bases fit TRBD1. Germline values: CDR1 SQVTM, CDR2 ANQGSEA. Trimming removed 1 base from V and 4 bases from J; junction bases left unmatched: 3. The length of the CDR3 is 13 residues. For the CDR3, the DNA is TGCAGCGTTGAAGGGACAGGGAGATACGAGCAGTACTTC. Translated, it gives CSVEGTGRYEQYF.

The chain couples TRBV4-1 to TRBJ2-7; D might be TRBD2 (6 bases). Trimming cost V 1 base and J 2 bases, with 12 bases left between them. The CDR3 is 15 residues long. Germline loops: CDR1 MGHRA, CDR2 YSYEKL. CDR3 amino acids: CASSQVAGIPYEQYF. CDR3 sequence (DNA): TGCGCCAGCAGCCAAGTCGCGGGAATTCCCTACGAGCAGTACTTC.

This chain links TRBV7-2 with TRBJ1-5; D might be TRBD1 (6 bases). Germline V gene lookup returns CDR1 SGHTA and CDR2 FQGNSA. The CDR3 is 16 amino acids. The ends were cut back, 5 bases at V and 6 bases at J, with 20 bases in the middle. The CDR3, as DNA: TGTGCCAGCAGCCGAAATCCAGGGGTAGGGACTCAGCCCCAGCATTTT. Translated: CASSRNPGVGTQPQHF.

The chain combines TRBV4-1 with TRBJ2-1; D is possibly TRBD2 (6 bases). The length of the CDR3 is 14 residues. The germline V gene encodes CDR1 MGHRA and CDR2 YSYEKL. V dropped 5 bases and J dropped 3 bases, with 11 bases sitting between them. This CDR3 reads CASSLGTGYNEQFF. The DNA for the CDR3 is TGCGCCAGCAGCTTAGGGACTGGCTACAATGAGCAGTTCTTC.

V gene TRBV27 combines with J gene TRBJ1-4, with TRBD1 as a possible D gene (6 bases). Germline V CDR1 and CDR2: MNHEY, SMNVEV (reference sequence). The CDR3 spans 14 residues. Deletions cut 4 bases from V and 5 bases from J, with 11 bases between. The CDR3 region is CASSSPGANEKLFF. For the CDR3, the DNA is TGTGCCAGCAGTTCCCCGGGGGCAAATGAAAAACTGTTTTTT.